These T cell receptor beta chains were read from a single sample in a study of cytomegalovirus exposure and HLA in healthy donors. Method: immunoSEQ multiplex PCR; TCRdb's copy keeps in-frame clones and lacks some. The table lists about 120,000 clones, 85% to 90% of them singletons. Sequenced sample: PBMCs. The receptors were gathered from a woman younger than 45 in good health and CMV-seronegative. Both conserved end residues are part of each CDR3. The D gene is left open where the match is weak. Rows may omit the clone size; those that give it use once, few, many or a size class.

TRBV4-1	TRBD2	TRBJ2-3	.	TGCGCCAGCAGCCAAGATAGGCTAGCGGGGGCCACAGATACGCAGTATTTT	CASSQDRLAGATDTQYF
TRBV5-1	.	TRBJ1-4	.	TGCGCCAGCAGCTCATACCAAGGAGGCGCGGGTGAAAAACTGTTTTTT	CASSSYQGGAGEKLFF
TRBV9	.	TRBJ1-3	.	TGTGCCAGCATCAATGGAAACACCATATATTTT	CASINGNTIYF
TRBV11-2	TRBD1	TRBJ2-5	once	TGTGCCAGCAGATCCGGGACAGGGGCACAAGAGACCCAGTACTTC	CASRSGTGAQETQYF
TRBV5-4	TRBD1	TRBJ1-2	once	TGTGCCAGCAGCATAGGACAGGACTATGGCTACACCTTC	CASSIGQDYGYTF
TRBV11-2	.	TRBJ2-1	.	TGTGCCAGCAGCTTTCAGGGCAATGAGCAGTTCTTC	CASSFQGNEQFF
TRBV5-1	TRBD1	TRBJ1-1	few	TGCGCCAGCAGCCCCATACAGGGGTCGAGGGTTGCTTTCTTT	CASSPIQGSRVAFF
TRBV11-2	TRBD1	TRBJ2-1	.	TGTGCCAGCAGCTTACTCACACAGGGGCGTTACCACAATGAGCAGTTCTTC	CASSLLTQGRYHNEQFF
TRBV15	.	TRBJ2-2	.	TGTGCCACCAGCAGAGATCGGTTGAACACCGGGGAGCTGTTTTTT	CATSRDRLNTGELFF
TRBV7-8	TRBD2	TRBJ2-3	.	TGTGCCAGCAGCTACTATCCTCGGACGGGGGGGCATTCGGATACGCAGTATTTT	CASSYYPRTGGHSDTQYF
TRBV4-1	.	TRBJ1-4	few	TGCGCCAGCAGCCTGGGACTGGCCGATGAAAAACTGTTTTTT	CASSLGLADEKLFF
TRBV11-3	.	TRBJ2-7	few	TGTGCCAGCAGCTCTCCCCGGGCCTACGAGCAGTACTTC	CASSSPRAYEQYF
TRBV19	TRBD2	TRBJ2-2	once	TGTGCCAGTAGCGAGGGACTAGCGGGCACCGGGGAGCTGTTTTTT	CASSEGLAGTGELFF
TRBV30	.	TRBJ1-2	few	TGTGCCTGGAGTACGGACAGTAACTATGGCTACACCTTC	CAWSTDSNYGYTF
TRBV13	TRBD1	TRBJ1-2	few	TGTGCCAGCAGCGTAGACAGGGGAAGAGGTGCGGGCGGCTACACCTTC	CASSVDRGRGAGGYTF
TRBV6-5	.	TRBJ1-2	many	TGTGCCAGCAGTTACGGGGGCGCCGGCGGCTACACCTTC	CASSYGGAGGYTF
TRBV7-9	TRBD2	TRBJ2-3	.	TGTGCCAGCAGCCAATCGGGACTAGCGGGGACCACAGATACGCAGTATTTT	CASSQSGLAGTTDTQYF
TRBV7-2	TRBD2	TRBJ2-2	.	TGTGCCAGCAGCTTAGAGGGACTAGCGGGGGGCCCCACCGGGGAGCTGTTTTTT	CASSLEGLAGGPTGELFF
TRBV6-1	TRBD1	TRBJ1-2	.	TGTGCCAGCAGGCACGGGACAGATTATGGCTACACCTTC	CASRHGTDYGYTF
TRBV27	TRBD1	TRBJ1-1	once	TGTGCCAGCAGGGGGACAGGTCGTAACACTGAAGCTTTCTTT	CASRGTGRNTEAFF
TRBV2	TRBD1	TRBJ1-1	.	TGTGCCAGTTCCGGACAGGGAACGAACACTGAAGCTTTCTTT	CASSGQGTNTEAFF
TRBV19	.	TRBJ2-7	.	TGTGCCAGTAGTATTTTCCCCGGGGGAAGCTACGAGCAGTACTTC	CASSIFPGGSYEQYF
TRBV7-8	.	TRBJ2-7	.	TGTGCCAGCAGCGTGGGACTCGGCTACGAGCAGTACTTC	CASSVGLGYEQYF
TRBV12-5	.	TRBJ1-2	.	TGTGCTAGTGGTTACACCCCCCGGGACTCGGTCTATGGCTACACCTTC	CASGYTPRDSVYGYTF
TRBV5-6	TRBD2	TRBJ2-5	.	TGTGCCAGCAGCTTGAGCGGCCGGGGAGGGGAGACCCAGTACTTC	CASSLSGRGGETQYF
TRBV30	TRBD1	TRBJ2-7	.	TGTGCCTGGAGTCGCACGAGGGACAGGGGGTCCGGGGACTTC	CAWSRTRDRGSGDF
TRBV7-6	.	TRBJ2-5	many	TGTGCCAGCACCCAACGTCCAGCGGGTCAAGAGACCCAGTACTTC	CASTQRPAGQETQYF
TRBV7-2	TRBD1	TRBJ1-5	.	TGTGCCAGCAGCTTGACAGGGTTAGGTGGGGGTATTCGTGTTCAGCCCCAGCATTTT	CASSLTGLGGGIRVQPQHF
TRBV7-9	.	TRBJ2-6	once	TGTGCCAGCAGCCCTTTGCCCGGGACGGGGGTGAATGGGGCCAACGTCCTGACTTTC	CASSPLPGTGVNGANVLTF
TRBV6-1	TRBD1	TRBJ1-6	.	TGTGCCAGCAGGACAGGGCCTGATTCACCCCTCCACTTT	CASRTGPDSPLHF
TRBV19	.	TRBJ1-4	.	TGTGCCAGTAGTGTGGGGCTTTCAACTAATGAAAAACTGTTTTTT	CASSVGLSTNEKLFF
TRBV30	.	TRBJ1-2	few	TGTGCCTGGAGTGTACGCCGCAGTGCCTATGGCTACACCTTC	CAWSVRRSAYGYTF
TRBV5-6	TRBD2	TRBJ2-5	.	TGTGCCAGCAGCTTGAGGGAGTGGAGCGGGGGCGGTGGGAAGACCCAGTACTTC	CASSLREWSGGGGKTQYF
TRBV10-3	.	TRBJ1-1	.	TGTGCCATCAACAGAAGCCCAACAGGGAACACTGAAGCTTTCTTT	CAINRSPTGNTEAFF
TRBV2	TRBD1	TRBJ2-7	few	TGTGCCAGCAGTAGACAGGGCTACGAGCAGTACTTC	CASSRQGYEQYF
TRBV7-9	TRBD1	TRBJ1-1	.	TGTGCCAGCAGCTCTGGAGACAGGGGCCGTACTGAAGCTTTCTTT	CASSSGDRGRTEAFF
TRBV2	TRBD2	TRBJ2-5	.	TGTGCCAGCAGTTTTTGGCCTAGCGGGGGGCCGGTCCAGTACTTC	CASSFWPSGGPVQYF
TRBV7-6	TRBD1	TRBJ1-6	few	TGTGCCAGCAGCTTAGGACAGGGGGACCCCCTCCACTTT	CASSLGQGDPLHF